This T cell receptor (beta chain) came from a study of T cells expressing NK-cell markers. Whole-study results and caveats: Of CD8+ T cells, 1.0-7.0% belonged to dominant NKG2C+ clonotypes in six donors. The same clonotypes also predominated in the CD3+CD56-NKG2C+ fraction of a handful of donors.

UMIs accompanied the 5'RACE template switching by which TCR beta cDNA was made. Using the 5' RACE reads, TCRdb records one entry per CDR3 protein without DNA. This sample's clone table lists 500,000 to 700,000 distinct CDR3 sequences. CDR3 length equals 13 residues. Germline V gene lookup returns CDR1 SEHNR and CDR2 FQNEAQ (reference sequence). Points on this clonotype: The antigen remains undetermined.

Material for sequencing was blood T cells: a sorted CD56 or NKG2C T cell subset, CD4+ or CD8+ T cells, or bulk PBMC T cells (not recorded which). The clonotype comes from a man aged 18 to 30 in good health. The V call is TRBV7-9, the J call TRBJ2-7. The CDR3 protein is CASSLGDLYEQYF.